This TCR beta chain was observed in a study of blood T cells in healthy people across ages. Together with a sample-barcoded 5' primer, a J-beta primer mix was included in a second PCR lasting roughly 7 to 11 cycles. TCRdb reprocessed the 5' RACE reads with MiXCR, giving one entry per CDR3 protein. The table shows more than 1,000,000 distinct CDR3 sequences, with about 23% occurring only once. The V gene's germline CDR1 is MNHNY and CDR2 SVGAGI (reference sequence). Trimming took 6 bases from V and 6 from J; bases not matched to a gene: 3. CDR3 length equals 14 residues. This sample also belongs to another study, concerning T cells of mothers and their children.

This receptor was obtained from a girl aged 2 to 9 in good health. Sequenced material: blood. The chain uses TRBV6-6 and TRBJ2-2, with 11 bases aligning to TRBD2. For the CDR3, the DNA is TGTGCCAGCAGCTCACTAGCGGGGGCCGGGGAGCTGTTTTTT. Protein product: CASSSLAGAGELFF.